The rows below give T cell receptor beta chains drawn from one sample of a study of cytomegalovirus exposure and HLA in healthy donors. Sequencing used immunoSEQ multiplex PCR; TCRdb keeps in-frame clones, though not all of them. The table lists about 130,000 clones, nearly 90% of them singletons. Sequencing was performed on PBMCs. The receptors here all came from a man younger than 45 in good health and CMV-seronegative. CDR3s include the opening cysteine and the closing phenylalanine or tryptophan. The D gene is left open where the match is weak. The listing skips clone size in some rows; elsewhere it reads once, few, many or a size class.

CDR3 DNA | CDR3 protein | clone size | V gene | CDR3 length | D gene | J gene
TGTGCCAGCAGCTTCGGCCCGGGACTCGAAGCTTTCTTT | CASSFGPGLEAFF | NA | TRBV7-8 | 13 | NA | TRBJ1-1
TGTGCCAGCAGCTCCGGGACTTACAATGAGCAGTTCTTC | CASSSGTYNEQFF | NA | TRBV5-6 | 13 | NA | TRBJ2-1
TGTGCCAGTAGTATCGAAGGGGGCCCCCTCCACTTT | CASSIEGGPLHF | NA | TRBV19 | 12 | TRBD1 | TRBJ1-6
TGCGCCAGCAGCCAAGATTTCGAAAACTGGAGCTCCTACAATGAGCAGTTCTTC | CASSQDFENWSSYNEQFF | NA | TRBV4-1 | 18 | NA | TRBJ2-1
TGTGCCAGCAGACCTGGACAGGGCGGCCAGCCCCAGCATTTT | CASRPGQGGQPQHF | once | TRBV28 | 14 | TRBD1 | TRBJ1-5
TGTGCCAGCAGCTTAAATGGGGGCGCGTTAGCTTTCTTT | CASSLNGGALAFF | NA | TRBV11-2 | 13 | NA | TRBJ1-1
TGTGCCAGCAGTGAAGCGCACAGGGGGTTAAATTCACCCCTCCACTTT | CASSEAHRGLNSPLHF | NA | TRBV6-1 | 16 | TRBD1 | TRBJ1-6
TGTGCCAGCAGTGTTGGTGGGGGGGGCCCAGATACGCAGTATTTT | CASSVGGGGPDTQYF | NA | TRBV2 | 15 | NA | TRBJ2-3
TGTGCCAGCAGCGAAGGACAGTCGGGTGGTGGCTACACCTTC | CASSEGQSGGGYTF | NA | TRBV7-3 | 14 | NA | TRBJ1-2
TGCGCCAGCAGTGACATCAAGGACAGGGTCACTGAAGCTTTCTTT | CASSDIKDRVTEAFF | NA | TRBV10-1 | 15 | TRBD1 | TRBJ1-1
TGCGCCAGCAGCCAAGATCTTAGCGGGGGCCCCTACAATGAGCAGTTCTTC | CASSQDLSGGPYNEQFF | NA | TRBV4-3 | 17 | TRBD2 | TRBJ2-1
TGTGCCACCAGCAGTACGGACACCCCCTATGGCGGCTACACCTTC | CATSSTDTPYGGYTF | NA | TRBV15 | 15 | NA | TRBJ1-2
TGCGCCAGCAGCCTGTCCGGGAGCAATACGCAGTATTTT | CASSLSGSNTQYF | NA | TRBV4-3 | 13 | NA | TRBJ2-3
TGTGCCAGCTCACCTTCGATGGCGGGGGCGCGCTACGAGCAGTACTTC | CASSPSMAGARYEQYF | NA | TRBV18 | 16 | NA | TRBJ2-7
TGTGCCAGCAGCCCTGGGAATAGCGGGGCCGGCACAGATACGCAGTATTTT | CASSPGNSGAGTDTQYF | NA | TRBV4-2 | 17 | TRBD2 | TRBJ2-3
TGCGCCAGCAGCCAAGATGGACAGGGGTCCTACGAGCAGTACTTC | CASSQDGQGSYEQYF | NA | TRBV4-3 | 15 | TRBD1 | TRBJ2-7
TGTGCCATCAGTGAGTCACACCGTGACGAGCAGTACTTC | CAISESHRDEQYF | NA | TRBV10-3 | 13 | NA | TRBJ2-7
TGTGCCAGCAGCTCCCGGACAGGAACCTACGAGCAGTACTTC | CASSSRTGTYEQYF | NA | TRBV5-4 | 14 | TRBD1 | TRBJ2-7
TGTGCCAGCAGTTACGGGGGGGCAGCTTATGGCTACACCTTC | CASSYGGAAYGYTF | NA | TRBV6-5 | 14 | NA | TRBJ1-2
TGTGCCAGCAGCCCTGACAGATACAATGAGCAGTTCTTC | CASSPDRYNEQFF | NA | TRBV6-1 | 13 | NA | TRBJ2-1
TGCGCCAGCAGCCAAGACAGGGCCAAGTTTCCCGGGGAGCTGTTTTTT | CASSQDRAKFPGELFF | NA | TRBV4-3 | 16 | NA | TRBJ2-2
TGTGCCATCAGTGAGTCGAGGGGGCTAATCGGAAACACCATATATTTT | CAISESRGLIGNTIYF | NA | TRBV10-3 | 16 | TRBD1 | TRBJ1-3
TGTGCCAGCTCACCGAGTAGCGGGGGGATGGATACGCAGTATTTT | CASSPSSGGMDTQYF | NA | TRBV18 | 15 | TRBD2 | TRBJ2-3
TGTGCCAGCTCACTCACCGGAGGAGGCGCGGATTCACCCCTCCACTTT | CASSLTGGGADSPLHF | few | TRBV18 | 16 | NA | TRBJ1-6
TGTGCCAGCAGCCCCGGACAGCAGAATCAGCCCCAGCATTTT | CASSPGQQNQPQHF | NA | TRBV7-8 | 14 | NA | TRBJ1-5
TGTGCCAGCACAACCGCGGGAGGGACGGAGACCCAGTACTTC | CASTTAGGTETQYF | NA | TRBV27 | 14 | TRBD2 | TRBJ2-5
TGTGCCAGCAGCTCCAGAACCTCGGGACCGGGAGTCAGAGCTTTCTTT | CASSSRTSGPGVRAFF | NA | TRBV5-4 | 16 | NA | TRBJ1-1
TGTGCCAGCAGTGAGGGCGCAGGCCCTAACTATGGCTACACCTTC | CASSEGAGPNYGYTF | NA | TRBV6-1 | 15 | NA | TRBJ1-2
TGTGCCAGCACGAGGAACAATGAGCAGTTCTTC | CASTRNNEQFF | NA | TRBV5-6 | 11 | NA | TRBJ2-1
TGTGCCAGCAGCCCATCCCGGACAGGGGGAGGAGAAAAACTGTTTTTT | CASSPSRTGGGEKLFF | NA | TRBV7-2 | 16 | TRBD1 | TRBJ1-4
TGCGCCAGCAGCTTGGAGGGGACAGGGATTAACTATGGCTACACCTTC | CASSLEGTGINYGYTF | NA | TRBV5-1 | 16 | TRBD1 | TRBJ1-2
TGTGCCAGCAGCTTCACGGGGACAGGGGTGGACGAGCAGTACTTC | CASSFTGTGVDEQYF | NA | TRBV7-9 | 15 | TRBD1 | TRBJ2-7
TGTGCCAGTACCAAGGGGACTTATGCTACAGATACGCAGTATTTT | CASTKGTYATDTQYF | NA | TRBV19 | 15 | NA | TRBJ2-3
TGTGCCAGCAGCTCGGGACAGGGGATGGTGGGTACTAATGAAAAACTGTTTTTT | CASSSGQGMVGTNEKLFF | NA | TRBV7-9 | 18 | TRBD1 | TRBJ1-4
TGTGCCAGCGCTAGCGGGGGCACCGGGGGTACGCAGTATTTT | CASASGGTGGTQYF | NA | TRBV28 | 14 | TRBD2 | TRBJ2-3
TGTGCCATCAGGTCGGGGGGAACTAATCATCCAGGGGATACGCAGTATTTT | CAIRSGGTNHPGDTQYF | NA | TRBV10-3 | 17 | TRBD2 | TRBJ2-3
TGTGCCAGCAGCCAGCCGGGCTCCTACGAGCAGTACTTC | CASSQPGSYEQYF | NA | TRBV4-2 | 13 | NA | TRBJ2-7
TGTGCCAGTAGTGGTAGCGGGGGCGGGCAGTTCTTC | CASSGSGGGQFF | NA | TRBV19 | 12 | TRBD2 | TRBJ2-1
TGTGCCAGCAGCTTAAGGCTCAGGGTCCCGCAAGAGACCCAGTACTTC | CASSLRLRVPQETQYF | NA | TRBV7-8 | 16 | NA | TRBJ2-5
TGTGCCAGCAGCACGCAGTGGGGACAGGGAGATGGCTACACCTTC | CASSTQWGQGDGYTF | once | TRBV9 | 15 | TRBD1 | TRBJ1-2
TGTGCCAGCAGCCCAAGACAGGGAAGCTATGGCTACACCTTC | CASSPRQGSYGYTF | NA | TRBV7-8 | 14 | TRBD1 | TRBJ1-2
TGTGCCAGCAGTTTAGACAGGGCTGGCTACACCTTC | CASSLDRAGYTF | NA | TRBV28 | 12 | TRBD1 | TRBJ1-2
TGTGCCAGTAGTCCCCTTCCCGGGACAGGGTCCGGGGAGCTGTTTTTT | CASSPLPGTGSGELFF | NA | TRBV19 | 16 | TRBD1 | TRBJ2-2
TGTGCCAGCAGTCGCCTCCGGGACAGGGGCTACGAGCAGTACTTC | CASSRLRDRGYEQYF | NA | TRBV7-6 | 15 | TRBD1 | TRBJ2-7
TGTGCCAGCTCACCATTGGGGACAGGCGGTAATGAAAAACTGTTTTTT | CASSPLGTGGNEKLFF | NA | TRBV18 | 16 | TRBD1 | TRBJ1-4
TGTGCCAGCAGCACCCAGGGGGGTTCTGAAGCTTTCTTT | CASSTQGGSEAFF | NA | TRBV7-2 | 13 | TRBD1 | TRBJ1-1
TGTGCCAGCAGTGAACGAGAGAACACTGAAGCTTTCTTT | CASSERENTEAFF | few | TRBV6-1 | 13 | NA | TRBJ1-1
TGTGCCAGCAGTCCCGGGACATGGTATGGCTACACCTTC | CASSPGTWYGYTF | NA | TRBV2 | 13 | NA | TRBJ1-2
TGTGCCAGCAGCTTAGGGGCTTCACCCCTCCACTTT | CASSLGASPLHF | NA | TRBV11-2 | 12 | NA | TRBJ1-6
TGCGCCAGCAGCTTAGGGGTTGCTGAAGCTTTCTTT | CASSLGVAEAFF | NA | TRBV5-1 | 12 | NA | TRBJ1-1
TGTGCCATCAGTGAAAGGGGACAGGGCACTGGAAACACCATATATTTT | CAISERGQGTGNTIYF | NA | TRBV10-3 | 16 | TRBD1 | TRBJ1-3
TGCAGCGTGGAGGGGACTAGCGGGCGGCACTCCTACAATGAGCAGTTCTTC | CSVEGTSGRHSYNEQFF | few | TRBV29-1 | 17 | TRBD2 | TRBJ2-1
TGCGCCAGCTCGCAGGGGGTCTCCTACAATGAGCAGTTCTTC | CASSQGVSYNEQFF | NA | TRBV5-1 | 14 | TRBD1 | TRBJ2-1
TGTGCCAGTAGGAGCTCGGACAGGGCTGAGCAGTTCTTC | CASRSSDRAEQFF | once | TRBV19 | 13 | TRBD1 | TRBJ2-1
TGTGCCAGCAGCGCAGGACAGGGTGGGAATCAGCCCCAGCATTTT | CASSAGQGGNQPQHF | once | TRBV7-9 | 15 | TRBD1 | TRBJ1-5